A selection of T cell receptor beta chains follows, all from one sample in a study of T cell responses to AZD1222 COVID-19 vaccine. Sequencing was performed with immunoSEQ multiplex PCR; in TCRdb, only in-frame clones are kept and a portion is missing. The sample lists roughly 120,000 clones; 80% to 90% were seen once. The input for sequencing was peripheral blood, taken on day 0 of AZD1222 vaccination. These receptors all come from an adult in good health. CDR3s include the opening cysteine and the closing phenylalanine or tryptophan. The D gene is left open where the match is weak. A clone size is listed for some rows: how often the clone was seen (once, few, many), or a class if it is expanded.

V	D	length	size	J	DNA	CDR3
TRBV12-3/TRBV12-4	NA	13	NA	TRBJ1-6	TGTGCCAGCAGACTCAGGGGCATAATGTCCCTCCACTTT	CASRLRGIMSLHF
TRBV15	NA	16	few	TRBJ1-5	TGTGCCACCAGCAGCGAGTCCGGCTTTAACAATCAGCCCCAGCATTTT	CATSSESGFNNQPQHF
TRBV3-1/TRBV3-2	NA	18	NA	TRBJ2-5	TGTGCCAGCAATGGGGGTACCAGAAGGGCCTCTACCCAAGAGACCCAGTACTTC	CASNGGTRRASTQETQYF
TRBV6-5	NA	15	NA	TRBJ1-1	TGTGCCAGCAGTTACGATCCGGGGGTGGTCACTGAAGCTTTCTTT	CASSYDPGVVTEAFF
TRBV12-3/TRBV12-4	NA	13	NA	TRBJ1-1	TGTGCCAGCAGTTTAGTACAGCGCTCGGGAGCTTTCTTT	CASSLVQRSGAFF
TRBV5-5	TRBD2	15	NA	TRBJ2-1	TGTGCCAGCAGCCCGGGGGAGGGGTCCTACAATGAGCAGTTCTTC	CASSPGEGSYNEQFF
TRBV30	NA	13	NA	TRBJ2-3	TGTGCCTGGAGTGTGGGGGCGGGTGATACGCAGTATTTT	CAWSVGAGDTQYF
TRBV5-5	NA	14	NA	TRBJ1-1	TGTGCCAGCAGCTTGTGGGCTGTTGGCACTGAAGCTTTCTTT	CASSLWAVGTEAFF
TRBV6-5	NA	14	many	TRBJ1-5	TGTGCCAGCCGCGGAGGCGGCGGCAATCAGCCCCAGCATTTT	CASRGGGGNQPQHF
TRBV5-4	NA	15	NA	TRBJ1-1	TGTGCCAGCAGCTTGAATCCGACGGGGAACACTGAAGCTTTCTTT	CASSLNPTGNTEAFF
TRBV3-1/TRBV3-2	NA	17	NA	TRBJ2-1	TGTGCCAGCAGCCAAGGCGTGGGACGTATTGCTTACAATGAGCAGTTCTTC	CASSQGVGRIAYNEQFF
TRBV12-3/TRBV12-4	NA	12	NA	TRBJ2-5	TGTGCCAGCAGTTTTGAGTCGGAGACCCAGTACTTC	CASSFESETQYF
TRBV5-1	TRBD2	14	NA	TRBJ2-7	TGCGCCAGCAGCTCAACTAGCGGAGTGTACGAGCAGTACTTC	CASSSTSGVYEQYF
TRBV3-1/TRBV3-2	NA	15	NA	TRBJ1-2	TGTGCCAGCAGCCAAGATCTGAGACAAAACTATGGCTACACCTTC	CASSQDLRQNYGYTF
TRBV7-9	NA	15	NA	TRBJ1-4	TGTGCCAGCAGCTTCCCGACGGATGCCGTGGAAAAACTGTTTTTT	CASSFPTDAVEKLFF
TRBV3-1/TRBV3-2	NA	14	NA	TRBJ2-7	TGTGCCAGCAGCCAGGCAGGGATAACCTACGAGCAGTACTTC	CASSQAGITYEQYF
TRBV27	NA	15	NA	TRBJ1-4	TGTGCCAGCAGTTTAAACGACCCAACATATGAAAAACTGTTTTTT	CASSLNDPTYEKLFF
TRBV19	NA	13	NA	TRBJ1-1	TGTGCCAGTAGCGGACGGGTTAACACTGAAGCTTTCTTT	CASSGRVNTEAFF
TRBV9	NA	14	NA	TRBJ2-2	TGTGCCAGCAGCGCCCGTTCCAGCACCGGGGAGCTGTTTTTT	CASSARSSTGELFF
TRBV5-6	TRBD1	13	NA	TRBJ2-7	TGTGCCAGCACCATTGGGACAGTCCGCGAGCAGTACTTC	CASTIGTVREQYF
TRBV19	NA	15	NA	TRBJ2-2	TGTGCCAGTAGTATACAGGGTGCGAACACCGGGGAGCTGTTTTTT	CASSIQGANTGELFF
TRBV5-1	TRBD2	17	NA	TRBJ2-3	TGCGCCAGCAGTCAATCTAGCGGGGGGTTTTCCACAGATACGCAGTATTTT	CASSQSSGGFSTDTQYF
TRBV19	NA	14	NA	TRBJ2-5	TGTGCCAGTAGTATCGCCGGGACGCAAGAGACCCAGTACTTC	CASSIAGTQETQYF
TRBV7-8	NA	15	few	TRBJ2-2	TGTGCCAGCAGCTTAGTGGGAGGGAACACCGGGGAGCTGTTTTTT	CASSLVGGNTGELFF
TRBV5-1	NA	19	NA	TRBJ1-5	TGCGCCAGCAGCTTAAGGCGACCCCCACCGTCCTATAGCAATCAGCCCCAGCATTTT	CASSLRRPPPSYSNQPQHF
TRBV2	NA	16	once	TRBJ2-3	TGTGCCAGCAGTCCCCGGGGGAGCTCGAGCACAGATACGCAGTATTTT	CASSPRGSSSTDTQYF
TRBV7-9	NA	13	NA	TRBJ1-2	TGTGCCAGCAGCCCGCCCCCCGGGCGCGGCTACACCTTC	CASSPPPGRGYTF
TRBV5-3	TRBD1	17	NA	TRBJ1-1	TGTGCCAGAAGCTGTGATGGACAGGGGGCCGGGGGCACTGAAGCTTTCTTT	CARSCDGQGAGGTEAFF
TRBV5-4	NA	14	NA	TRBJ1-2	TGTGCCAGCAGCTCTGGGACGGCTAACTATGGCTACACCTTC	CASSSGTANYGYTF
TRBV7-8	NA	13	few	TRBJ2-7	TGTGCCAGCAGCTTAGGTTTCTCCTACGAGCAGTACTTC	CASSLGFSYEQYF
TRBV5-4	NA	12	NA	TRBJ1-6	TGTGCCAGCAGCTCCCTTAATTCACCCCTCCACTTT	CASSSLNSPLHF
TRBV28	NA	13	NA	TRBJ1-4	TGTGCCAGCACTGGGCAGATGATCCAGAGGTTGTTTTTT	CASTGQMIQRLFF
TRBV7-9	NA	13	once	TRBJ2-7	TGTGCCAGCAGCCCATGGACGAACATAGAGCAGTACTTC	CASSPWTNIEQYF
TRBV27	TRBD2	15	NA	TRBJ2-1	TGTGCCAGCAGTCCTAGCGGGAGGCAGCACAATGAGCAGTTCTTC	CASSPSGRQHNEQFF
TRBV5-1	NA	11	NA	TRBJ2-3	TGCGCCAGCAGCTGGACAGATACGCAGTATTTT	CASSWTDTQYF
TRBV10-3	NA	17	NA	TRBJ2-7	TGTGCCATCAGTGAGTCGTCAATTGGGGCCCGAAGTGGCGAGCAGTACTTC	CAISESSIGARSGEQYF
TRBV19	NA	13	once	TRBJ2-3	TGTGCCAGTAGACAGGACACCACAGATACGCAGTATTTT	CASRQDTTDTQYF
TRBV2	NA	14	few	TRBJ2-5	TGTGCCAGCAGTGTACTAGATCTCGGGGAGACCCAGTACTTC	CASSVLDLGETQYF
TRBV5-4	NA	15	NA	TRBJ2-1	TGTGCCAGCGCTCCCCCAAACTCCCACTACAATGAGCAGTTCTTC	CASAPPNSHYNEQFF
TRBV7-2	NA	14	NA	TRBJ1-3	TGTGCCAGCAGTCTCCTAGAGGGCGGAAACACCATATATTTT	CASSLLEGGNTIYF
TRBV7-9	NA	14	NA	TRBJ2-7	TGTGCCAGCAGCTGGGGTTGGGGGACCTACGAGCAGTACTTC	CASSWGWGTYEQYF
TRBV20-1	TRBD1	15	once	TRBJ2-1	TGCAGTGCTAGTGCGGCCGGGACAGGGGGTAATGAGCAGTTCTTC	CSASAAGTGGNEQFF
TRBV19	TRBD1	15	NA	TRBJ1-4	TGTGCCAGTAGTGCGGGACAGGGGGTAGGAGAAAAACTGTTTTTT	CASSAGQGVGEKLFF
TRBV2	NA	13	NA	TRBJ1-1	TGTGCCAGCAGTACCGACAGGAACACTGAAGCTTTCTTT	CASSTDRNTEAFF
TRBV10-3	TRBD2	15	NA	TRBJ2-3	TGTGCCATCAGGTCGGGACTAGCGGGACTAGATACGCAGTATTTT	CAIRSGLAGLDTQYF
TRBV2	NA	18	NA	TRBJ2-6	TGTGCCAGCAGTGAGAGGAGGGTTTCCTACACAGGGGCCAACGTCCTGACTTTC	CASSERRVSYTGANVLTF